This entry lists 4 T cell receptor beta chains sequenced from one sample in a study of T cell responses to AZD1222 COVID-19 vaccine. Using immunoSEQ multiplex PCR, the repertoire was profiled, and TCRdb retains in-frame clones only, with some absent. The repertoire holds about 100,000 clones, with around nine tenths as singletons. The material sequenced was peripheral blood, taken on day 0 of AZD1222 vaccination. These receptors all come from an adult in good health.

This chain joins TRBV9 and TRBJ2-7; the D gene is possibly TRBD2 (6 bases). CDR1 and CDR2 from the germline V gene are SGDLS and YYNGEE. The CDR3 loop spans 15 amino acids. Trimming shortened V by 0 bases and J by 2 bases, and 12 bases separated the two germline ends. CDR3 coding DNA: TGTGCCAGCAGCGTAGGCGGGACGACCACCTACGAGCAGTACTTC. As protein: CASSVGGTTTYEQYF.

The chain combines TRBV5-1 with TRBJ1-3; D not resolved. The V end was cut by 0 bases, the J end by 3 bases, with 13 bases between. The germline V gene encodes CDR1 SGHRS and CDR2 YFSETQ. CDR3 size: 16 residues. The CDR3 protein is CASSLVTPTLGNTIYF. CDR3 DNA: TGCGCCAGCAGCTTGGTTACACCTACTCTTGGAAACACCATATATTTT.

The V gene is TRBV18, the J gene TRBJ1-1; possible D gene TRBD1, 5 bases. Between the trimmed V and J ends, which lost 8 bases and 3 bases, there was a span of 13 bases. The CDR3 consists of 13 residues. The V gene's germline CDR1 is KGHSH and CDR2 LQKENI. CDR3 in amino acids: CASVQGQDTEAFF. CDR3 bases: TGTGCCAGCGTGCAGGGTCAGGACACTGAAGCTTTCTTT. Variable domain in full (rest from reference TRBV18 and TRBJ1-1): NAGVMQNPRHLVRRRGQEARLRCSPMKGHSHVYWYRQLPEEGLKFMVYLQKENIIDESGMPKERFSAEFPKEGPSILRIQQVVRGDSAAYFCASVQGQDTEAFFGQGTRLTVV.

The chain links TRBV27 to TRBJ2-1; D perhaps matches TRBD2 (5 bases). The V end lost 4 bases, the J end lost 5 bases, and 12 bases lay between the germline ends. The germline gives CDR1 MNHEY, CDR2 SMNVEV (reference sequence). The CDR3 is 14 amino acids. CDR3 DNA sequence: TGTGCCAGCAGTTATACAGCGGTCGACAATGAGCAGTTCTTC. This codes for CASSYTAVDNEQFF.